Listed here are 9 T cell receptor beta chains from one sample, sequenced in a study of blood T cell repertoires in COVID-19. Data came from immunoSEQ multiplex PCR; TCRdb stores just in-frame clones and leaves some out. The data contain around 160,000 clones, 65% to 85% of them singletons. Sequenced input: PBMCs or T cells enriched from blood (not recorded which). The receptors come from a man in his forties who had recovered from COVID-19.

In DNA form, the CDR3 reads TGTGCCAGCAGATTGACCGGTAACGAGGCCAATCAGCCCCAGCATTTT. It yields the protein CASRLTGNEANQPQHF. V and J are TRBV5-5 and TRBJ1-5; D unclear. V gave up 5 bases and J gave up 3 bases, with 18 bases separating them. Looked up from germline, CDR1 is SGHKS and CDR2 is YYEKEE (reference sequence). CDR3 size: 16 residues.

This clone occurred once. This sequence joins TRBV29-1 and TRBJ2-7; 7 nucleotides align to TRBD1. CDR1 SQVTM and CDR2 ANQGSEA come from the germline V gene. The V gene end was trimmed by 6 bases and the J gene end by 6 bases; junction bases not matched to a gene: 5. The CDR3 covers 11 residues. CDR3 nucleotide sequence: TGCAGCGTGTATACAGGGGCCGAGCAGTACGTC. It translates to CSVYTGAEQYV.

The chain is built from TRBV11-2 and TRBJ2-1, with 8 bases lining up with TRBD1. There are 18 residues in the CDR3. Germline assignment: CDR1 SGHAT and CDR2 FQNNGV. J gave up 5 bases and V 2 bases, and 14 bases lay outside the gene matches. CDR3 in amino acids: CASSLRILGQGVNNEQFF. As DNA, the CDR3 is TGTGCCAGCAGCTTAAGAATACTCGGACAGGGTGTGAACAATGAGCAGTTCTTC.

This clone appeared a single time. V usage is TRBV19 and J usage is TRBJ2-7, with 8 bases fitting TRBD2. V dropped 8 bases and J dropped 6; count of bases not matched to a gene: 12. Germline V gene lookup returns CDR1 LNHDA and CDR2 SQIVND (reference sequence). CDR3 length: 14 residues. The CDR3 nucleotides are TGTGCCAGTCGCCTTCGGGAGGGGCGTCCCGAGCAGTACTTC. This gives the protein CASRLREGRPEQYF. Using reference TRBV19 and TRBJ2-7 for the parts outside the CDR3, the full variable domain is DGGITQSPKYLFRKEGQNVTLSCEQNLNHDAMYWYRQDPGQGLRLIYYSQIVNDFQKGDIAEGYSVSREKKESFPLTVTSAQKNPTAFYLCASRLREGRPEQYFGPGTRLTVT.

The chain combines TRBV18 with TRBJ2-3; D gene uncertain. V was trimmed by 2 bases and J by 2 bases, leaving 5 bases between them. Germline V gives CDR1 KGHSH, CDR2 LQKENI. The CDR3 totals 13 residues. The CDR3 DNA reads as TGTGCCAGCTCACCAGACACCACAGATACGCAGTATTTT. The encoded protein is CASSPDTTDTQYF. Together with reference TRBV18 and TRBJ2-3, the CDR3 gives the full variable domain: NAGVMQNPRHLVRRRGQEARLRCSPMKGHSHVYWYRQLPEEGLKFMVYLQKENIIDESGMPKERFSAEFPKEGPSILRIQQVVRGDSAAYFCASSPDTTDTQYFGPGTRLTVL.

The chain is built from TRBV10-3 and TRBJ2-2; perhaps TRBD1 as D (6 bases). Germline lookup yields CDR1 ENHRY and CDR2 SYGVKD. V shed 3 bases and J shed 4 bases, with 9 bases lying between them. CDR3 length: 14 residues. CDR3 amino acids: CAISDSRGTGELFF. In DNA, the CDR3 is TGTGCCATCAGTGATTCCAGGGGCACCGGGGAGCTGTTTTTT.

CDR3 in amino acids: CASGEDSYNSPLHF. In DNA form, the CDR3 reads TGTGCCAGCGGTGAAGACTCCTATAATTCACCCCTCCACTTT. V is TRBV19 and J is TRBJ1-6; D gene ambiguous. The ends were cut back, 9 bases at V and 0 bases at J, with 9 bases in the middle. This CDR3 has 14 residues. From germline, CDR1 is LNHDA and CDR2 SQIVND (reference sequence).

The chain employs TRBV11-2 and TRBJ2-3, with 10 bases that match TRBD2. V dropped 6 bases and J dropped 4; count of bases not matched to a gene: 4. The CDR3 loop spans 14 amino acids. The V gene's germline CDR1 is SGHAT and CDR2 FQNNGV. The CDR3 protein is CASRKAGGPDTQYF. The CDR3, as DNA: TGTGCCAGCAGAAAAGCGGGGGGGCCAGATACGCAGTATTTT.

The chain is built from TRBV10-3 and TRBJ1-1; D is ambiguous. Germline values: CDR1 ENHRY, CDR2 SYGVKD. Deletions cut 3 bases from V and 0 bases from J, with 8 bases between. The CDR3 has 14 residues. CDR3 sequence: CAISDGQLNTEAFF. The CDR3 DNA sequence: TGTGCCATCAGTGATGGGCAGTTGAACACTGAAGCTTTCTTT.